These T cell receptor beta chains were read from a single sample in a study of beta chain features in type 1 diabetes. Sequenced by immunoSEQ multiplex PCR; TCRdb stores in-frame clones only, minus some. Seen here are 680,000 or so clones, 13% observed once, and the top ten hold less than 0.025%. The sequenced material came from naive CD4+ T cells from blood. The receptors were sampled from a man between 18 and 35 years old with type 1 diabetes. The CDR3 runs from the conserved cysteine through the conserved F or W. The order of the fields is J gene, D gene, clone size, V gene, CDR3 protein, CDR3 DNA. A D gene is named only where the DNA matches it firmly. Some rows have no size entry. The others give once, few or many, or a class for an expanded clone.

TRBJ1-2,.,few,TRBV5-6,CASSSLQGPRINYGYTF,TGTGCCAGCAGCTCACTCCAGGGTCCCCGGATAAACTATGGCTACACCTTC
TRBJ2-5,TRBD1,.,TRBV18,CASSPPTGGRQETQYF,TGTGCCAGCTCACCACCGACAGGGGGAAGGCAAGAGACCCAGTACTTC
TRBJ2-3,TRBD2,few,TRBV7-7,CASSLAPGTAGGTQYF,TGTGCCAGCAGCTTAGCCCCTGGCACCGCGGGGGGCACGCAGTATTTT
TRBJ1-2,.,once,TRBV6-5,CASSYSSGRDYGYTF,TGTGCCAGCAGTTACTCGAGCGGCAGGGACTATGGCTACACCTTC
TRBJ2-5,TRBD2,few,TRBV6-1,CASSPGGGQGETQYF,TGTGCCAGCAGTCCAGGCGGGGGGCAGGGGGAGACCCAGTACTTC
TRBJ2-3,TRBD2,few,TRBV10-3,CAISESTSGVRDTQYF,TGTGCCATCAGTGAGTCGACTAGCGGGGTTAGAGATACGCAGTATTTT
TRBJ2-1,TRBD1,.,TRBV5-1,CASSLAGQAYNEQFF,TGCGCCAGCAGCTTGGCCGGACAGGCCTACAATGAGCAGTTCTTC
TRBJ2-2,TRBD1,few,TRBV5-1,CASTRRQGNPGELFF,TGCGCCAGCACCCGAAGACAGGGCAATCCCGGGGAGCTGTTTTTT
TRBJ2-1,TRBD2,few,TRBV29-1,CSVEGTIKEQFF,TGCAGCGTTGAGGGGACTATCAAGGAGCAGTTCTTC
TRBJ2-5,.,few,TRBV7-2,CASSNRALDWETQYF,TGTGCCAGCAGCAACCGGGCCCTCGACTGGGAGACCCAGTACTTC
TRBJ2-5,TRBD1,.,TRBV4-1,CASSQGPAPGQGQETQYF,TGCGCCAGCAGCCAAGGCCCCGCTCCGGGACAGGGGCAAGAGACCCAGTACTTC
TRBJ1-4,TRBD1,few,TRBV6-5,CASRDRDRVNEKLFF,TGTGCCAGCAGGGACCGGGACAGGGTCAATGAAAAACTGTTTTTT
TRBJ2-3,.,.,TRBV7-9,CASSLKGGTDTQYF,TGTGCCAGCAGCTTAAAGGGCGGGACAGATACGCAGTATTTT
TRBJ1-2,.,.,TRBV28,CASSPRGKGYTF,TGTGCCAGCAGCCCCCGGGGGAAGGGCTACACCTTC
TRBJ1-1,.,few,TRBV21-1,CASSTRTEVNTEAFF,TGTGCCAGCAGCACCAGAACAGAAGTGAACACTGAAGCTTTCTTT
TRBJ1-4,.,.,TRBV18,CASSPTGITGASAERLFF,TGTGCCAGCTCCCCAACGGGGATAACAGGAGCCTCTGCGGAACGACTGTTTTTT
TRBJ2-3,TRBD2,.,TRBV5-4,CASSPGLAGGPDTDTQYF,TGTGCCAGCAGCCCGGGACTAGCGGGGGGGCCTGACACAGATACGCAGTATTTT
TRBJ1-6,.,.,TRBV9,CASSVGDSPLHF,TGTGCCAGCAGCGTAGGAGATTCACCCCTCCACTTT
TRBJ1-1,TRBD1,.,TRBV6-1,CASTGGTGETEAFF,TGTGCCAGCACCGGCGGGACAGGAGAAACTGAAGCTTTCTTT
TRBJ1-2,.,few,TRBV7-9,CASSLTAGQNYGYTF,TGTGCCAGCAGCCTAACGGCAGGACAAAACTATGGCTACACCTTC
TRBJ2-3,TRBD2,few,TRBV5-5,CASSETSDSTDTQYF,TGTGCCAGCAGCGAAACTAGCGATAGCACAGATACGCAGTATTTT
TRBJ2-7,.,few,TRBV2,CASRLTGIIYEQYF,TGTGCCAGCAGGTTGACAGGAATTATCTACGAGCAGTACTTC
TRBJ2-5,.,few,TRBV25-1,CASSPKHLSETQYF,TGTGCCAGCAGTCCGAAACACCTTTCAGAGACCCAGTACTTC
TRBJ1-2,TRBD1,.,TRBV10-2,CASSEDPAGGSYGYTF,TGCGCCAGCAGTGAGGACCCGGCAGGGGGTAGCTATGGCTACACCTTC
TRBJ2-5,.,few,TRBV14,CASSQVQETQYF,TGTGCCAGCAGCCAAGTACAGGAGACCCAGTACTTC
TRBJ2-7,.,.,TRBV6-5,CASSPGEGSYEQYF,TGTGCCAGCAGTCCCGGTGAGGGGTCCTACGAGCAGTACTTC